These 3 T cell receptor beta chains originate from one sample sequenced in a study of CD8 T cells in ankylosing spondylitis. Study-level findings and limits: A TCR beta motif made of eight highly homologous variants seemed typical of ankylosing spondylitis blood.

TCRdb redid the calling of the 5' RACE reads with MiXCR, one entry per CDR3 protein. Of under 850,000 distinct CDR3 sequences in the sample, roughly 19% were seen once. These receptors are not linked to any known antigen. The sequenced sample was blood, either unsorted or a sorted T cell fraction (not recorded which). These receptors originate from a male donor with ankylosing spondylitis.

A single count supports this clonotype. The gene calls are TRBV20-1 and TRBJ2-1; the D gene could be TRBD1 or TRBD2 (6 bases each). The CDR3 sequence is 13 residues long. Deletions cut 6 bases from V and 7 bases from J, with 16 bases between. CDR1 and CDR2 (germline): DFQATT, SNEGSKA (reference sequence). DNA of the CDR3: TGCAGTGCAGGGGGGACTCCTACTAATGAGCAGTTCTTC. Translating gives CSAGGTPTNEQFF.

This clonotype was counted only a few times. The J gene is TRBJ1-2, the V gene TRBV5-1; TRBD1 matches at 10 bases. V dropped 4 bases and J dropped 5; count of bases not matched to a gene: 8. CDR3 size: 15 residues. Germline V gene data show CDR1 as SGHRS and CDR2 as YFSETQ. The CDR3: CASSPRTGGAYGYTF. The CDR3 DNA reads as TGCGCCAGCAGCCCGAGGACAGGGGGGGCGTATGGCTACACCTTC.

This clonotype has only a few counts. V and J are TRBV5-1 and TRBJ2-2; a weak D match, TRBD2 (5 bases). The CDR3 covers 14 residues. CDR1 is SGHRS, CDR2 YFSETQ, per germline. Trimming removed 2 bases at V and 4 bases at J, with 9 bases between. CDR3 sequence (DNA): TGCGCCAGCAGCTTTACGGGGTTCACCGGGGAGCTGTTTTTT. This encodes CASSFTGFTGELFF.